This T cell receptor (beta chain) was recovered during a study of read filtering for tumor transcriptome and immune sequencing. Study results and caveats: Dropping single-read clonotypes raised IR-seq and RNA-seq shared-clonotype correlation.

Sampling of bone marrow took place during active disease in every patient. Molecular barcoded adaptors covering alpha/delta and beta/gamma chains were used on about 390 ng RNA. From the reads, TCRdb called clonotypes with MiXCR, one entry per CDR3 protein. The sample lists roughly 82,000 distinct CDR3 sequences, more than 9% occurring once. Trimming took 0 bases from V and 4 from J, leaving 8 bases between them. Germline CDR1 reads SGHRS; CDR2 reads YFSETQ. The CDR3 length is 14 residues. A note on this clonotype: Its antigen remains unknown.

The TCR was taken from a donor older than 35 with multiple myeloma. The sequenced sample consisted of a population of CD138-negative cells sorted from bone marrow. This chain joins TRBV5-1 and TRBJ1-5; D unclear. The CDR3 sequence: CASSLDSPNQPQHF. The CDR3 bases are TGCGCCAGCAGCTTGGACAGTCCAAATCAGCCCCAGCATTTT.